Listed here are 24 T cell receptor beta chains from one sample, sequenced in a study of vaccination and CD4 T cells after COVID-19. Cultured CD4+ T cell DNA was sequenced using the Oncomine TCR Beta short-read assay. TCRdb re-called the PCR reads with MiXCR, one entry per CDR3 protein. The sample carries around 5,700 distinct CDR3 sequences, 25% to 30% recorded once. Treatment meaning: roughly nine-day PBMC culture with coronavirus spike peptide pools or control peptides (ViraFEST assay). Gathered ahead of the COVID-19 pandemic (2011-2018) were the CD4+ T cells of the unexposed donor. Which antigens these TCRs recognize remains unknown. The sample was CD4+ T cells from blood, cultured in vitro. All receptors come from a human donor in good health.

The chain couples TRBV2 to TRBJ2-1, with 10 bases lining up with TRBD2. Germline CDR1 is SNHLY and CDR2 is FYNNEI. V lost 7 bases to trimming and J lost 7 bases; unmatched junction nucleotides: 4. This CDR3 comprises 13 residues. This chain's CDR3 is CASKRLAGNEQFF. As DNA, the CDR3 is TGTGCCAGCAAGCGACTAGCGGGTAATGAGCAGTTCTTC. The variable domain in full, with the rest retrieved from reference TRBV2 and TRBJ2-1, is EPEVTQTPSHQVTQMGQEVILRCVPISNHLYFYWYRQILGQKVEFLVSFYNNEISEKSEIFDDQFSVERPDGSNFTLKIRSTKLEDSAMYFCASKRLAGNEQFFGPGTRLTVL.

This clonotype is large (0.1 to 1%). The DNA for the CDR3 is TGTGCCAGCAGCTCCGTCCGGTCGGGTAACTATGGCTACACCTTC. Protein product: CASSSVRSGNYGYTF. V gene TRBV7-2 combines with J gene TRBJ1-2; D is unclear. The CDR3 is 15 residues long. Germline-derived CDR1 and CDR2 are SGHTA and FQGNSA. The germline V and J ends were trimmed by 4 bases and 1 base, with 13 bases remaining between them.

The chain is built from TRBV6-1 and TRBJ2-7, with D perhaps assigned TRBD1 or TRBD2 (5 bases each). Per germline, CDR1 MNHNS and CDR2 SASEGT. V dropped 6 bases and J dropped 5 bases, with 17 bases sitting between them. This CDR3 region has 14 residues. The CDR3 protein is CASSPYGTRNEQYF. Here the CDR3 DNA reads TGTGCCAGCAGCCCATACGGGACGAGAAACGAGCAGTACTTC.

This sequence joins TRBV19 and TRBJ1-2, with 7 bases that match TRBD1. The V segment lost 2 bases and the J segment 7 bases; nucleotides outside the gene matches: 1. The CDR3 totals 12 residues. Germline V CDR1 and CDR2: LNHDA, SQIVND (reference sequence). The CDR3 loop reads CASSIPGGGYTF. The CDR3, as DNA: TGTGCCAGTAGTATACCAGGGGGTGGCTACACCTTC.

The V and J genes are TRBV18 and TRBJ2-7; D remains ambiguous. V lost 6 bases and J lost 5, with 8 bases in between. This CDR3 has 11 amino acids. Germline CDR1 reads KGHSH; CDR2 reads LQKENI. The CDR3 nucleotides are TGTGCCAGCTCCCTCGAGAACGAGCAGTACTTC. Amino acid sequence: CASSLENEQYF.

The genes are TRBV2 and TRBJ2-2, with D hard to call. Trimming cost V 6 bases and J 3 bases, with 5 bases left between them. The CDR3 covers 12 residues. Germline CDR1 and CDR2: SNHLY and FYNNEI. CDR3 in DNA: TGTGCCAGCAGCCCCGACACCGGGGAGCTGTTTTTT. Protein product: CASSPDTGELFF.

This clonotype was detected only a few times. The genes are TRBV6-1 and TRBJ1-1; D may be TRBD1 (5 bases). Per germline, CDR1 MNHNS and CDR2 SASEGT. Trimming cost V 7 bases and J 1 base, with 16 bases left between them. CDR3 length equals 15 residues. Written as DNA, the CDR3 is TGTGCCAGCAATTCACTCTCAGGGAGGAACACTGAAGCTTTCTTT. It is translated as CASNSLSGRNTEAFF.

The CDR3 bases are TGTGCCAGCAGCTTAGACAGTTGGGACAGGGGGTCGCGTGATTCACCCCTCCACTTT. Amino acids: CASSLDSWDRGSRDSPLHF. The rearrangement uses TRBV7-9 and TRBJ1-6, with 11 bases aligning to TRBD1. CDR1 and CDR2 from the germline V gene are SEHNR and FQNEAQ (reference sequence). The J segment lost 8 bases and the V segment lost 1 base, leaving 13 bases of the junction unmatched. This CDR3 spans 19 amino acids.

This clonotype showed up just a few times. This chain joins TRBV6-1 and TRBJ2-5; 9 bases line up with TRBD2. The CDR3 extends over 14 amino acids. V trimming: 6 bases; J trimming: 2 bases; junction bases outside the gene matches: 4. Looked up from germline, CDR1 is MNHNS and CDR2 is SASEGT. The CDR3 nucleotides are TGTGCCAGCAGCCACCTAGCGGGGCAAGAGACCCAGTACTTC. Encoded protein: CASSHLAGQETQYF.

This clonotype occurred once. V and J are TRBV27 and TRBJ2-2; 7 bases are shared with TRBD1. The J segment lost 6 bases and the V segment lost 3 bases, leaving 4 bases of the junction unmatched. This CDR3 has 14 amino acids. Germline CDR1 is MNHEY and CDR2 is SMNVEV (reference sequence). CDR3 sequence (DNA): TGTGCCAGCAGTTTTTACACAGGGGCCGGGGAGCTGTTTTTT. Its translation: CASSFYTGAGELFF.

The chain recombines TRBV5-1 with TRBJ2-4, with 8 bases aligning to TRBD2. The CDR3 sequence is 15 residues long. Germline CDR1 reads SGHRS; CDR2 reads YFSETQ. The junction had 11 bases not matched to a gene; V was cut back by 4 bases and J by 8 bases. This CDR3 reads CASSTGGVRGDIQYF. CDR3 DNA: TGCGCCAGCAGCACCGGGGGGGTGCGGGGAGACATTCAGTACTTC.

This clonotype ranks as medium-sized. The CDR3 loop reads CATSSQRGRTEAFF. Here the CDR3 DNA reads TGTGCCACCAGCAGTCAGCGGGGGCGCACTGAAGCTTTCTTT. V and J are TRBV15 and TRBJ1-1; perhaps TRBD1 as D (6 bases). V lost 3 bases and J 4 bases, leaving 12 bases between the germline ends. The germline gives CDR1 LNHNV, CDR2 YYDKDF (reference sequence). The CDR3 is 14 amino acids.

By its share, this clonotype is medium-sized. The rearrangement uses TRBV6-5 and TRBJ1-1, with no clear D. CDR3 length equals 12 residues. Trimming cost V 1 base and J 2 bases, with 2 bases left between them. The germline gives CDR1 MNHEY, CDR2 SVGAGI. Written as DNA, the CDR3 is TGTGCCAGCAGTTACTACAACACTGAAGCTTTCTTT. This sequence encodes CASSYYNTEAFF.

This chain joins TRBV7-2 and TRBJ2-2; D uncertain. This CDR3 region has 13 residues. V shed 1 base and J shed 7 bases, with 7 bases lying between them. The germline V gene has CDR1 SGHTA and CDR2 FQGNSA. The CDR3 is CASSLVGIGELFF. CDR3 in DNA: TGTGCCAGCAGCTTAGTCGGCATCGGGGAGCTGTTTTTT.

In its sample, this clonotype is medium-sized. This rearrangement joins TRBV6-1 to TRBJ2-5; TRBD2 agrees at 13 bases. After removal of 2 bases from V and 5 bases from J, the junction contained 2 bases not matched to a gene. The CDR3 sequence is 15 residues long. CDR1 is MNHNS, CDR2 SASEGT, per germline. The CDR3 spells CASSETSGGAETQYF. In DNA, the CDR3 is TGTGCCAGCAGTGAAACTAGCGGGGGGGCGGAGACCCAGTACTTC.

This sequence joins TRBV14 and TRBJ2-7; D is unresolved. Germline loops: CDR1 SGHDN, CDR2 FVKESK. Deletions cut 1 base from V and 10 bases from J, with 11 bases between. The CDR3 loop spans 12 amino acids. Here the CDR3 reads CASSQANSVQYF. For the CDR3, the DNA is TGTGCCAGCAGCCAAGCCAACTCCGTCCAGTACTTC.

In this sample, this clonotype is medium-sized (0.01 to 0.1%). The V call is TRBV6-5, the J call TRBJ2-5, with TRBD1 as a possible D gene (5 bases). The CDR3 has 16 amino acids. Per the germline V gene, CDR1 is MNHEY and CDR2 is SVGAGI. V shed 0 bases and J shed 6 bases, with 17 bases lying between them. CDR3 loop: CASSYSLRDQVQTQYF. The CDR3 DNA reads TGTGCCAGCAGTTACTCTCTCAGGGATCAAGTGCAGACCCAGTACTTC.

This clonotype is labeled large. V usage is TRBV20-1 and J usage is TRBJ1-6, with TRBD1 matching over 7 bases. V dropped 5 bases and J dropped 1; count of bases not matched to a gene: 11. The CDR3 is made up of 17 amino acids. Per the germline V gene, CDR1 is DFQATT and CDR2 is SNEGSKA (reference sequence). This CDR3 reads CSALRQGLESYNSPLHF. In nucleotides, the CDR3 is TGCAGTGCTCTACGACAGGGTTTGGAATCCTATAATTCACCCCTCCACTTT.

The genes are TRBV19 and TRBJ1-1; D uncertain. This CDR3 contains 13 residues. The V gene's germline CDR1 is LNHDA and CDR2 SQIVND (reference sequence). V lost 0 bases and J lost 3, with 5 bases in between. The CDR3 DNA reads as TGTGCCAGTAGTATAGAGGGTTACACTGAAGCTTTCTTT. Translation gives CASSIEGYTEAFF.

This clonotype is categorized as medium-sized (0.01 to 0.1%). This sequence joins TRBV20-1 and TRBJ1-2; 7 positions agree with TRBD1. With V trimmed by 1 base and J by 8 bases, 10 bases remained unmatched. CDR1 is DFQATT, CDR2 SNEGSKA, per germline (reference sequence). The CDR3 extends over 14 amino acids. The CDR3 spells CSARGETGLFGYTF. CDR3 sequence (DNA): TGCAGTGCTAGAGGTGAGACAGGGCTGTTCGGCTACACCTTC.

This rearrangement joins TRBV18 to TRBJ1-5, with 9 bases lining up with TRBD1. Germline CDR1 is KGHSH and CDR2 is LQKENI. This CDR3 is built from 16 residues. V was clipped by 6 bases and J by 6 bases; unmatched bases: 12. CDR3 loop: CASSPGTGTGSQPQHF. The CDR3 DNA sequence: TGTGCCAGCTCCCCTGGGACAGGGACCGGCTCTCAGCCCCAGCATTTT.

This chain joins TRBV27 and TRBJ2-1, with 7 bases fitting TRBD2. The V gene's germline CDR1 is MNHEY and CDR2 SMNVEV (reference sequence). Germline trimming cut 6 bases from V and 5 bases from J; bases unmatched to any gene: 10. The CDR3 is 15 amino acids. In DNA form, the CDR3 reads TGTGCCAGCAGGGTGGGAGGGGCCACCAACAATGAGCAGTTCTTC. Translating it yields CASRVGGATNNEQFF.

For the CDR3, the DNA is TGTGCCAGCAGTGATGGGGTATCAGGCTATGGCTACACCTTC. Amino acid sequence: CASSDGVSGYGYTF. The chain links TRBV2 to TRBJ1-2; D not resolved. V lost 3 bases, J lost 4 bases, and 12 bases lay in between. This CDR3 spans 14 amino acids. Germline CDR1 SNHLY, CDR2 FYNNEI.

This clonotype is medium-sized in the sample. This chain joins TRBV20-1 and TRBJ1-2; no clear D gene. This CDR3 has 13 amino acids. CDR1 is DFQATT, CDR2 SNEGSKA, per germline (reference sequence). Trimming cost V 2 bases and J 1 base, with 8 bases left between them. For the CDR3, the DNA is TGCAGTGCTAGAATGGGAAGTAACTATGGCTACACCTTC. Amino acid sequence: CSARMGSNYGYTF.